Sequencing of this T cell receptor (beta chain) was carried out in a study of blood T cell repertoires in COVID-19. Germline CDR1 SGHTA, CDR2 FQGNSA. This CDR3 is 15 amino acids long. With 8 bases removed from V and 4 bases from J, the gap between germline ends came to 20 bases. In the original analysis: Using reference gene primer amplification, nucleated cell counts were estimated. TCRdb's table, derived via immunoSEQ multiplex PCR, lists solely in-frame clones and lacks some. From that table come the V and J calls and clone size; the DNA was used to work out D and trimming. This sample yields about 280,000 clones, of which roughly 89% are seen a single time; 1.7% belongs to the top ten.

Sequencing used PBMCs or T cells enriched from blood (not recorded which). V and J are TRBV7-2 and TRBJ1-2, with D possibly being TRBD1 (6 bases). The TCR sequence derives from a woman aged 18 to 35 with acute COVID-19. CDR3 nucleotides: TGTGCCAGCTCCCGCTGGGGGGGCGAGGCCTATGGCTACACCTTC. Translated: CASSRWGGEAYGYTF.